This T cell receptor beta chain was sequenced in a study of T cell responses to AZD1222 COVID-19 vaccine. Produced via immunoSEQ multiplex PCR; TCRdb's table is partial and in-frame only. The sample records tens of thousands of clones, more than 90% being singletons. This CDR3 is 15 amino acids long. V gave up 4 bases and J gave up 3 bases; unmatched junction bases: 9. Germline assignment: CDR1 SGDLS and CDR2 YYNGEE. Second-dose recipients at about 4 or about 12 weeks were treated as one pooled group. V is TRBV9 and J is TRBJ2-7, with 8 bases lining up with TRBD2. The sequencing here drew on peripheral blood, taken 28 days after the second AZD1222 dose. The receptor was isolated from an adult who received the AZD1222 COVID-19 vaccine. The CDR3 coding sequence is TGTGCCAGCAGCTCGAGGGGACTAGGGGACTACGAGCAGTACTTC. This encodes CASSSRGLGDYEQYF.